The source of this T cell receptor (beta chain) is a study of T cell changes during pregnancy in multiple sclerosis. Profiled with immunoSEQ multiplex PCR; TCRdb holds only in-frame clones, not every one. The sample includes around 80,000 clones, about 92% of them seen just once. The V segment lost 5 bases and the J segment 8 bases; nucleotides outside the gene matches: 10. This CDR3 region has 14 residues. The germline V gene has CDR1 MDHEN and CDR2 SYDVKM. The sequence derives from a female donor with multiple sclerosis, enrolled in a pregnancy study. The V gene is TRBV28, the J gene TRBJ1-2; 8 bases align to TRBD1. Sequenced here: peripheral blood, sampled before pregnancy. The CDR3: CASSLLDREGGYTF. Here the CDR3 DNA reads TGTGCCAGCAGTCTCCTGGACAGGGAGGGCGGCTACACCTTC.